This T cell receptor beta chain came from a study of cytomegalovirus exposure and HLA in healthy donors. Study-level background: The study's early data release held about 85 million unique TCRs from HLA-typed donors.

The CDR3 totals 14 residues. The V and J ends lost 0 bases and 4 bases, in that order; junction bases with no gene match: 2. From germline, CDR1 is SGHRS and CDR2 YFSETQ. Study-level findings and limits: A missense DCLRE1C variant was associated with V- and J-gene trimming of TCR beta chains in a later analysis, and an independent cohort replicated the association.

The study ran its PCR with 60 Vbeta and 13 Jbeta primers. The method was immunoSEQ multiplex PCR; TCRdb's version includes in-frame clones alone and lacks a portion of them. The table includes about 150,000 clones, roughly three quarters detected once. Concerning this clone itself: Its antigen is still unknown.

Sequencing used PBMCs. V gene TRBV5-1 combines with J gene TRBJ2-3, with 7 bases matching TRBD2. This receptor was taken from a human donor in good health. As DNA, the CDR3 is TGCGCCAGCAGCTTGGTCCTAGCGGCAGATACGCAGTATTTT. This sequence encodes CASSLVLAADTQYF. The full variable domain, in which reference TRBV5-1 and TRBJ2-3 provide the parts outside the CDR3, is KAGVTQTPRYLIKTRGQQVTLSCSPISGHRSVSWYQQTPGQGLQFLFEYFSETQRNKGNFPGRFSGRQFSNSRSEMNVSTLELGDSALYLCASSLVLAADTQYFGPGTRLTVL.